This T cell receptor beta chain was identified in a study of CD8 T cells in ankylosing spondylitis. The study's findings and limits: Eight highly homologous variants formed a TCR beta motif that appeared characteristic of ankylosing spondylitis blood.

The CDR3 contains 14 residues. V was cut by 2 bases and J by 8 bases, with 15 bases left in between. Germline values: CDR1 ENHRY, CDR2 SYGVKD. Using its own MiXCR run on the 5' RACE reads, TCRdb lists one record per CDR3 protein. The sample yields fewer than 500,000 distinct CDR3 sequences, about a fifth seen once. This clonotype was recorded a few times. Antigen specificity is unknown. The V call is TRBV10-3, the J call TRBJ1-2; D is ambiguous. Sequenced material: blood, either unsorted or a sorted T cell fraction (not recorded which). This clonotype was sampled from a male donor with ankylosing spondylitis. CDR3 DNA sequence: TGTGCCATCAGTGAGGCCCTGGGGTTCCTGGGCTACACCTTC. Translation gives CAISEALGFLGYTF.